The 10 T cell receptor beta chains below all came from one sample that was sequenced in a study of response to subunit inactivated influenza vaccine. One entry per CDR3 protein results from TCRdb running MiXCR on the RT-PCR reads. Of approximately 170,000 distinct CDR3 sequences listed, 9.5% to 15% are singletons. The same data also went into a second study, on T cells expressing NK-cell markers. As that report states: cDNA encoding TCR beta was synthesized via 5'RACE template switching incorporating UMIs.

The input for sequencing was CD8+ T cells sorted from PBMCs, taken 12 days after vaccination. The receptors come from a man aged 45-65 years who received an inactivated influenza vaccine.

The chain has TRBV6-2 or TRBV6-3 and TRBJ2-2; a weak D match, TRBD2 (5 bases). V gave up 4 bases and J gave up 6 bases, with 9 bases separating them. Germline V lookup: CDR1 MNHEY, CDR2 SVGEGT. The CDR3 covers 13 residues. CDR3 in amino acids: CASSWRTSGELFF. The CDR3 bases are TGTGCCAGCAGTTGGAGGACTTCCGGGGAGCTGTTTTTT.

This clonotype appeared a few times. J is TRBJ2-7 and V is TRBV4-2; D is unclear. The CDR3 length is 14 residues. Germline V gene lookup returns CDR1 LGHNA and CDR2 YNFKEQ. The V and J ends lost 3 bases and 0 bases respectively, with 9 bases between them. The CDR3 DNA reads TGTGCCAGCAGCCACGCGGATAGCTCCTACGAGCAGTACTTC. This translates into CASSHADSSYEQYF.

This clonotype was found a few times. DNA for the CDR3: TGTGCCTGGAGCCCAGACAGGGGGCAAGGGGTATGGGAGCAGTACTTC. Its protein is CAWSPDRGQGVWEQYF. The V gene is TRBV30, the J gene TRBJ2-7; 10 bases match TRBD1. Unmatched junction bases numbered 15, after V lost 3 bases and J lost 7 bases. This CDR3 is built from 16 residues. Germline CDR1 GTSNPN, CDR2 SVGIG (reference sequence).

This clonotype was counted at least ten times. V usage is TRBV9 and J usage is TRBJ2-7; no reliable D call. The CDR3 is 14 amino acids. Trimming pared 1 base from V and 2 bases from J, leaving 10 bases between. Germline V gene data show CDR1 as SGDLS and CDR2 as YYNGEE. The CDR3 DNA follows: TGTGCCAGCAGCGTATCGGCAGGCACCTACGAGCAGTACTTC. Amino acid sequence: CASSVSAGTYEQYF.

The rearrangement links TRBV12-3 or TRBV12-4 to TRBJ2-7; 14 bases align to TRBD2. There are 15 residues in the CDR3. V shed 4 bases and J 2 bases; nucleotides not matched to a gene: 1. CDR3 in DNA: TGTGCCAGCAGTTCGGGACTAGCGGGAGCCTACGAGCAGTACTTC. This codes for CASSSGLAGAYEQYF.

J is TRBJ2-5 and V is TRBV10-2; TRBD2 matches at 11 bases. The CDR3 extends over 16 amino acids. CDR1 is WSHSY, CDR2 SAAADI, per germline. V was pared by 2 bases and J by 5 bases, with 7 bases of the junction left unmatched. In nucleotides, the CDR3 is TGCGCCAGCAGTGAGGGTAGCGGGGGGGCCCGTGAGACCCAGTACTTC. It encodes CASSEGSGGARETQYF.

The V and J genes are TRBV20-1 and TRBJ2-7; TRBD1 aligns across 8 bases. This CDR3 region has 13 residues. CDR1 DFQATT and CDR2 SNEGSKA come from the germline V gene (reference sequence). Trimming at V came to 5 bases and at J to 5 bases, leaving 8 bases not matched to a gene. Here the CDR3 reads CSAEDREVDEQYF. The CDR3 nucleotides read TGCAGTGCTGAGGACAGGGAAGTCGACGAGCAGTACTTC.

This clonotype was detected many times. The CDR3 DNA reads as TGCAGTGCTAGTGACAGGCTAGGATCTGGAAACACCATATATTTT. Protein: CSASDRLGSGNTIYF. The V call is TRBV20-1, the J call TRBJ1-3; perhaps TRBD1 as D (6 bases). Germline-derived CDR1 and CDR2 are DFQATT and SNEGSKA (reference sequence). The CDR3 loop spans 15 amino acids. The V end lost 3 bases, the J end lost 1 base, and 13 bases lay between the germline ends.

V is TRBV6-5 and J is TRBJ2-1; D remains ambiguous. Germline values: CDR1 MNHEY, CDR2 SVGAGI. The ends were cut back, 0 bases at V and 9 bases at J, with 15 bases in the middle. This CDR3 contains 15 residues. The CDR3 reads CASSYSHRASGEQFF. The DNA for the CDR3 is TGTGCCAGCAGTTACTCCCACCGGGCTAGTGGTGAGCAGTTCTTC.

This clonotype was observed a few times. This chain links TRBV4-1 with TRBJ2-7; D tentatively fits TRBD1 or TRBD2 (5 bases each). The V and J ends lost 0 bases and 7 bases respectively, with 19 bases between them. Germline V gene lookup returns CDR1 MGHRA and CDR2 YSYEKL. The CDR3 is made up of 16 amino acids. CDR3 in DNA: TGCGCCAGCAGCCAAGAAGCGGACACCAAAACGGGAGAGCAGTACTTC. Amino acid sequence: CASSQEADTKTGEQYF.